The source of this T cell receptor (beta chain) is a study of T cells after posttransplantation cyclophosphamide (dated by TCRdb to between 2015 and 2016). About the full investigation: T cell repertoire reconstitution was tracked by TRB sequencing after myeloablative bone marrow transplantation in which posttransplantation cyclophosphamide was used as GVHD prophylaxis. Antigen receptor sequencing was done on samples from roughly 35 PTCy-treated patients and from roughly 15 related bone marrow donors of those patients. TRB sequencing was performed on blood from all 35 or so PTCy patients with 1-year posttransplant specimens. In 3 patients, up to about 3 additional blood samples taken between 2 and 5.2 years after transplant also underwent TRB sequencing, as did pretransplant blood from a handful of patients. Because TRA and TRB clonality were tightly correlated in 9 samples, subsequent TCR analyses were focused on TRB only. Public TRB sequences were compared against a database of over 3,600 sequences linked to responses to pathogens, tumor antigens, self-antigens and alloantigens. Beyond this particular receptor, the publication reports: Across the 35 to 55 patients, TRB clonality was highly associated with recipient CMV seropositivity and CMV reactivation, and diversity with PTCy was similar to that in the CNI/methotrexate controls. Donor-recipient similarity was low at 1-2 months but increased during the first year, and donor CD8+ memory clones often dominated later blood repertoires. The TRB repertoires of T cells infiltrating skin or GI tract showed only limited overlap with the TRB repertoires of T cells in blood.

Genomic DNA was the input for TRB sequencing, which was run either with the immunoSEQ assay at survey resolution or with the hsTCRB kit. The study's processing was this. The immunoSEQ software was used for initial read processing, and the LymphoSeq R package was used for repertoire analyses. Clonality was computed as 1 minus normalized Shannon entropy, and a Gini coefficient was also calculated for each TRB dataset. To infer phenotypes in unsorted samples, TRB sequences from sorted subsets of the recipient or donor were mapped onto unsorted samples from the same recipient. TCRdb provides this immuneACCESS table in a form limited to in-frame rearrangements. Some clones are lacking; in checked studies, under half of them reflect an unresolved V gene, and why the rest are absent is not known. The V and J calls and clone size come from that table; D and trimming were worked out from the DNA. The sample yields tens of thousands of clones; roughly nine tenths were counted once. The biggest ten clones account for around 3% of the sample.

Here V drops 2 bases and J drops 10 bases, and the junction holds 11 bases not matched to any gene. CDR1 and CDR2, looked up from the germline V gene, are MNHNS and SASEGT. Its CDR3 holds 15 amino acids, cysteine through phenylalanine. The retained sequence is limited to the CDR3, 45 bases, with the frame set at the first base. On the day of marrow donation, related bone marrow donors gave peripheral blood samples. Peripheral blood and bone marrow mononuclear cells were isolated by Ficoll-Hypaque density centrifugation and cryopreserved. Note on this clone: No antigen is known for it. No qualities accompany the bases; no much larger clone lies one base away.

This receptor was taken from a woman aged 50 to 60 in good health and a related stem cell transplant donor. Sequenced: PBMCs. Recombination joined TRBV6-1 with TRBJ2-1; the junction holds 7 bases that match TRBD2. The CDR3 reads as follows: CASSEWGGNGEEQFF. In nucleotides, the sequence is TGTGCCAGCAGTGAATGGGGGGGGAACGGGGAAGAGCAGTTCTTC.